This T cell receptor (beta chain) emerged from a study of naive and memory T cell subsets. This CDR3 is 13 amino acids long. The germline CDR1 and CDR2 sequences are MGHDK and SYGVNS. Trimming cost V 4 bases and J 4 bases, with 10 bases left between them. Both TRBC1 and TRBC2 were covered by a beta constant-region primer of two equimolar oligonucleotides. Ligated cDNA was amplified by four rounds of PCR with nested alpha and beta constant-region primers and SP2. TCRdb called the UMI-ligation and nested PCR reads again in MiXCR, with one record for every CDR3 protein. The table shows 100,000 to 150,000 distinct CDR3 sequences, with 30% to 45% occurring only once.

The genes are TRBV25-1 and TRBJ1-1; possibly TRBD1 for D (5 bases). Sequencing was done on a sample of central memory CD4+ T cells from blood. This TCR was sampled from a human donor in good health. CDR3 protein: CASSVGHFTEAFF. CDR3 DNA: TGTGCCAGCAGTGTAGGACACTTCACTGAAGCTTTCTTT.